A selection of T cell receptor beta chains follows, all from one sample in a study of T cell responses to AZD1222 COVID-19 vaccine. TCRdb's copy holds only in-frame clones and misses some; the assay was immunoSEQ multiplex PCR. The data show approximately 120,000 clones, around 90% seen once. Sequencing used peripheral blood, obtained on day 0 of AZD1222 vaccination. These receptors came from an adult in good health. Each CDR3 is given with its conserved first and last residue. Fields, in order: CDR3 length, V gene, D gene, clone size, J gene, CDR3 DNA, CDR3 protein. A D gene is named only where the DNA matches it firmly. Clone size is stated in some rows and not others, as once, few, many or a class when expanded.

cdr3_length: 17; v_call: TRBV7-8; d_call: TRBD2; clone_size: -; j_call: TRBJ2-2; cdr3_nt: TGTGCCAGCAGCTTACAAGCGGGAGGGCCGCGGACCGGGGAGCTGTTTTTT; cdr3_aa: CASSLQAGGPRTGELFF
cdr3_length: 14; v_call: TRBV9; d_call: TRBD1; clone_size: -; j_call: TRBJ1-2; cdr3_nt: TGTGCCAGCCTGGGGACAGGAGCGAACTATGGCTACACCTTC; cdr3_aa: CASLGTGANYGYTF
cdr3_length: 11; v_call: TRBV20-1; d_call: -; clone_size: -; j_call: TRBJ1-1; cdr3_nt: TGCAGTGCTAGAGGACGCACTGAAGCTTTCTTT; cdr3_aa: CSARGRTEAFF
cdr3_length: 18; v_call: TRBV6-4; d_call: TRBD1; clone_size: -; j_call: TRBJ1-5; cdr3_nt: TGTGCCAGCAGAGGGCGGGGACAGAAGTCGTATAGCAATCAGCCCCAGCATTTT; cdr3_aa: CASRGRGQKSYSNQPQHF
cdr3_length: 13; v_call: TRBV3-1/TRBV3-2; d_call: -; clone_size: -; j_call: TRBJ2-5; cdr3_nt: TGTGCCAGCAGCCAAGGAGGTGGAGAGACCCAGTACTTC; cdr3_aa: CASSQGGGETQYF
cdr3_length: 12; v_call: TRBV29-1; d_call: -; clone_size: -; j_call: TRBJ1-4; cdr3_nt: TGCAGCGCTAAATTAGGGAGTGAAAAACTGTTTTTT; cdr3_aa: CSAKLGSEKLFF
cdr3_length: 16; v_call: TRBV24-1; d_call: -; clone_size: -; j_call: TRBJ2-3; cdr3_nt: TGTGCCACCAGTGACCTTAGCGGAGGCAACACAGATACGCAGTATTTT; cdr3_aa: CATSDLSGGNTDTQYF
cdr3_length: 15; v_call: TRBV11-2; d_call: -; clone_size: few; j_call: TRBJ1-2; cdr3_nt: TGTGCCAGCAGCTTAGCGGCCGGGTGGGACTATGGCTACACCTTC; cdr3_aa: CASSLAAGWDYGYTF
cdr3_length: 15; v_call: TRBV24-1; d_call: -; clone_size: -; j_call: TRBJ2-1; cdr3_nt: TGTGCCACCAGTGGAACAGGGCCATTGGGGTGGGAACAGTTCTTC; cdr3_aa: CATSGTGPLGWEQFF
cdr3_length: 15; v_call: TRBV7-2; d_call: TRBD2; clone_size: once; j_call: TRBJ2-1; cdr3_nt: TGTGCCAGCAGCGAGGGACTAGCGGCCTACAATGAGCAGTTCTTC; cdr3_aa: CASSEGLAAYNEQFF
cdr3_length: 15; v_call: TRBV11-2; d_call: -; clone_size: -; j_call: TRBJ1-4; cdr3_nt: TGTGCCAGCAGCTTAGGACAGGTCCGCAATGAAAAACTGTTTTTT; cdr3_aa: CASSLGQVRNEKLFF
cdr3_length: 16; v_call: TRBV2; d_call: -; clone_size: -; j_call: TRBJ2-6; cdr3_nt: TGTGCCAGCACCTCGGGGTCCTCTTCTGGGGCCAACGTCCTGACTTTC; cdr3_aa: CASTSGSSSGANVLTF
cdr3_length: 18; v_call: TRBV7-9; d_call: TRBD1; clone_size: -; j_call: TRBJ1-3; cdr3_nt: TGTGCCAGCAGCTACGGGACAGGGACTGCTATCCGGCGAAACACCATATATTTT; cdr3_aa: CASSYGTGTAIRRNTIYF
cdr3_length: 15; v_call: TRBV9; d_call: TRBD2; clone_size: -; j_call: TRBJ2-2; cdr3_nt: TGTGCCAGCAGCGTAGAAGCGGGAGGGACCGGGGAGCTGTTTTTT; cdr3_aa: CASSVEAGGTGELFF
cdr3_length: 15; v_call: TRBV7-9; d_call: -; clone_size: -; j_call: TRBJ2-7; cdr3_nt: TGTGCCAGCAGCTCCCCCGGGCCCTCCAAGGGCGAGCAGTACTTC; cdr3_aa: CASSSPGPSKGEQYF
cdr3_length: 16; v_call: TRBV19; d_call: -; clone_size: -; j_call: TRBJ2-1; cdr3_nt: TGTGCCAGTAGTATTCGGTGGCAGGGCTCCTACAATGAGCAGTTCTTC; cdr3_aa: CASSIRWQGSYNEQFF
cdr3_length: 16; v_call: TRBV7-9; d_call: TRBD2; clone_size: -; j_call: TRBJ2-5; cdr3_nt: TGTGCCAGCAGCGCGAGGCTAGCGGGAGAGGGGGAGACCCAGTACTTC; cdr3_aa: CASSARLAGEGETQYF
cdr3_length: 14; v_call: TRBV11-3; d_call: -; clone_size: -; j_call: TRBJ2-1; cdr3_nt: TGTGCCAGCAGCTTGTCCAGGATTGTAGATGAGCAGTTCTTC; cdr3_aa: CASSLSRIVDEQFF
cdr3_length: 14; v_call: TRBV4-2; d_call: -; clone_size: -; j_call: TRBJ2-1; cdr3_nt: TGTGCCAGCAGCCAAGAGAGTCGGGGAGGTGAGCAGTTCTTC; cdr3_aa: CASSQESRGGEQFF
cdr3_length: 13; v_call: TRBV12-3/TRBV12-4; d_call: -; clone_size: -; j_call: TRBJ2-7; cdr3_nt: TGTGCCAGCAGGGGTACGGGCCGGTACGAGCAGTACTTC; cdr3_aa: CASRGTGRYEQYF
cdr3_length: 12; v_call: TRBV6-5; d_call: TRBD2; clone_size: -; j_call: TRBJ2-3; cdr3_nt: TGTGCCAGCAGTTCCGATAGCGGGATCCGGTATTTT; cdr3_aa: CASSSDSGIRYF
cdr3_length: 14; v_call: TRBV2; d_call: -; clone_size: -; j_call: TRBJ1-1; cdr3_nt: TGTGCCAGCAGTGACATCGGGTCGCCGACTGAAGCTTTCTTT; cdr3_aa: CASSDIGSPTEAFF
cdr3_length: 14; v_call: TRBV7-9; d_call: -; clone_size: -; j_call: TRBJ2-1; cdr3_nt: TGTGCCAGCAGCCCCCAGGTACTACTCAATGAGCAGTTCTTC; cdr3_aa: CASSPQVLLNEQFF
cdr3_length: 15; v_call: TRBV4-1; d_call: TRBD1; clone_size: -; j_call: TRBJ1-1; cdr3_nt: TGCGCCAGCAGCCAAGGGGGCGGGACAGGGGTTGAAGCTTTCTTT; cdr3_aa: CASSQGGGTGVEAFF
cdr3_length: 15; v_call: TRBV6-5; d_call: -; clone_size: -; j_call: TRBJ1-6; cdr3_nt: TGTGCCAGCAGGCGGACGGGGGGTGATAATTCACCCCTCCACTTT; cdr3_aa: CASRRTGGDNSPLHF
cdr3_length: 16; v_call: TRBV5-1; d_call: TRBD1; clone_size: -; j_call: TRBJ2-2; cdr3_nt: TGCGCCAGCAGCTTGGGGGACAGGGGGTTCTCCGGGGAGCTGTTTTTT; cdr3_aa: CASSLGDRGFSGELFF
cdr3_length: 14; v_call: TRBV10-3; d_call: -; clone_size: -; j_call: TRBJ1-6; cdr3_nt: TGTGCCATCAGTGAGTCGATAGTAAATTCACCCCTCCACTTT; cdr3_aa: CAISESIVNSPLHF
cdr3_length: 14; v_call: TRBV24-1; d_call: -; clone_size: -; j_call: TRBJ2-1; cdr3_nt: TGTGCCACCAGTGAAGGAGACAGGTTAAATGCGCAGTTCTTC; cdr3_aa: CATSEGDRLNAQFF